Listed here are 3 T cell receptor beta chains from one sample, sequenced in a study of blood T cell repertoires in COVID-19. TCRdb's copy holds only in-frame clones and misses some; the assay was immunoSEQ multiplex PCR. The table records fewer than 350,000 clones, roughly 90% of them present only once. The material sequenced was PBMCs or T cells enriched from blood (not recorded which). Every receptor here comes from a woman aged 25 to 39 who had been exposed to COVID-19.

This rearrangement joins TRBV6-5 to TRBJ1-1, with D hard to call. This CDR3 comprises 15 residues. The V gene lost 5 bases and the J gene lost 3 bases, with 16 bases spanning the gap. Germline values: CDR1 MNHEY, CDR2 SVGAGI. The CDR3: CASSTRAVRDTEAFF. The CDR3 nucleotides are TGTGCCAGCAGTACTCGCGCGGTTCGGGACACTGAAGCTTTCTTT.

The table lists this clone with a count of one. This chain connects TRBV6-1 to TRBJ1-2, with D tentatively TRBD1 (6 bases). Germline values: CDR1 MNHNS, CDR2 SASEGT. The CDR3 has 18 residues. Trimming shortened V by 2 bases and J by 4 bases, and 23 bases separated the two germline ends. The CDR3, as DNA: TGTGCCAGCAGTGAAAATTATCCCTTGTCGGTAGGGGGCTATGGCTACACCTTC. Its translation: CASSENYPLSVGGYGYTF.

The chain recombines TRBV7-6 with TRBJ2-7, with TRBD2 matching 7 bases. Germline V CDR1 and CDR2: SGHVS, FNYEAQ. Trimming cost V 4 bases and J 9 bases; bases outside gene matches: 9. This CDR3 spans 13 amino acids. The CDR3 coding sequence is TGTGCCAGCAGCTCCGGACTAGACCCGTGGCAGTACTTC. As protein: CASSSGLDPWQYF.